A selection of T cell receptor beta chains follows, all from one sample in a study of identical twins. TCRdb fed the 5' RACE reads into MiXCR, producing one record per CDR3 protein. Of 500,000 or so distinct CDR3 sequences in the sample, roughly an eighth were seen once. The sample also formed part of further work on yellow fever vaccine responses in identical twins.

Source material: CD4+ T cells sorted from blood. The receptors derive from a woman between 18 and 30 years old in good health. Each CDR3 is given with its conserved first and last residue. The D gene is left open where the match is weak. A row's size may be missing; if present it is once, few, many or a size class.

d_gene	v_gene	abundance	j_gene	CDR3nt	CDR3aa
.	TRBV12-3/TRBV12-4	few	TRBJ1-2	TGTGCCAGCGGGACGCAGTCCTATGGCTACACCTTC	CASGTQSYGYTF
.	TRBV18	.	TRBJ1-1	TGTGCCAGCTCACCATCTTGGAAGACATCCCGGAACACTGAAGCTTTCTTT	CASSPSWKTSRNTEAFF
TRBD1	TRBV12-3/TRBV12-4	many	TRBJ2-5	TGTGCCAGCAGTTTAGGACAGGGCGTACAAGAGACCCAGTACTTC	CASSLGQGVQETQYF
TRBD1	TRBV18	.	TRBJ2-3	TGTGCCAGCTCACCAGGGACAGGGGGCTCTGGCACAGATACGCAGTATTTT	CASSPGTGGSGTDTQYF
TRBD2	TRBV12-3/TRBV12-4	.	TRBJ2-1	TGTGCCAGCAGCTCGGCCCCTAGCGGAAATGAGCAGTTCTTC	CASSSAPSGNEQFF
.	TRBV5-1	.	TRBJ1-6	TGCGCCAGCAGCCCTAGGACGGATTATAATTCACCCCTCCACTTT	CASSPRTDYNSPLHF
.	TRBV12-3/TRBV12-4	few	TRBJ1-5	TGTGCCAGCAGTTTAATGTTTGATAGCAATCAGCCCCAGCATTTT	CASSLMFDSNQPQHF
TRBD1	TRBV18	.	TRBJ2-7	TGTGCCAGCTCCCCCCTTACCGGGACAGGGGGATACGAGCAGTACTTC	CASSPLTGTGGYEQYF
.	TRBV7-9	.	TRBJ2-1	TGTGCCAGCAGCCCTAGAGAGGAAGAGCAGTTCTTC	CASSPREEEQFF
.	TRBV7-9	.	TRBJ2-2	TGTGCCAGCAGCTTACGCGGGGCCGCAAGTTCGGGGGAGCTGTTTTTT	CASSLRGAASSGELFF
.	TRBV29-1	.	TRBJ2-5	TGCAGCGTTCTAGTCGGAGAGACCCAGTACTTC	CSVLVGETQYF
.	TRBV29-1	many	TRBJ2-1	TGCAGCGTTCAAAACCTTGAGCAGTTCTTC	CSVQNLEQFF
.	TRBV5-1	.	TRBJ2-7	TGCGCCAGCAGCTTGGGAGTTGCCTCCTACGAGCAGTACTTC	CASSLGVASYEQYF
TRBD2	TRBV11-2	few	TRBJ2-1	TGTGCCAGCAGCTTCCGCGGACTAGCGGGGGGGCCATCGATTACCTACAATGAGCAGTTCTTC	CASSFRGLAGGPSITYNEQFF
TRBD1	TRBV6-6	.	TRBJ2-1	TGTGCCAGCAGGGATACAGGGGGCCGGCAGTTCTTC	CASRDTGGRQFF
.	TRBV2	.	TRBJ2-1	TGTGCCAGCAGTGAAGACGCGCAGTTCTTC	CASSEDAQFF
.	TRBV6-5	many	TRBJ1-1	TGTGCCAGCAGTTACCGGATCACAGCAATGAACACTGAAGCTTTCTTT	CASSYRITAMNTEAFF
.	TRBV29-1	few	TRBJ2-3	TGCAGCGCTACTAAAAAAGGGGGTCCTAGCACAGATACGCAGTATTTT	CSATKKGGPSTDTQYF
TRBD2	TRBV29-1	few	TRBJ2-3	TGCAGCGTTGTGGGGGTGGCGGGAGTCGGCGCAGATACGCAGTATTTT	CSVVGVAGVGADTQYF
.	TRBV10-3	few	TRBJ2-7	TGTGCCACCGCGGGTACTTACGAGCAGTACTTC	CATAGTYEQYF
TRBD1	TRBV4-3	many	TRBJ2-7	TGCGCCAGCAGCCAAGATCCGCAGGGGGTCAACGAGCAGTACTTC	CASSQDPQGVNEQYF
TRBD1	TRBV6-5	.	TRBJ2-7	TGTGCCAGCAGTTACTCCGGACAGGGGGCCGCTTACGAGCAGTACTTC	CASSYSGQGAAYEQYF
.	TRBV11-2	.	TRBJ1-1	TGTGCCAGCAGCTTAGGAGGGGGTGAAGCTTTCTTT	CASSLGGGEAFF
.	TRBV6-2/TRBV6-3	.	TRBJ2-4	TGTGCCAGCAGTTATTTGGCAGGGCGGAATATAGCCAAAAACATTCAGTACTTC	CASSYLAGRNIAKNIQYF
TRBD2	TRBV20-1	.	TRBJ2-3	TGCAGTGCTAGATGGGACCTAGCGGGCCCCCCCATTCTGGCAGATACGCAGTATTTT	CSARWDLAGPPILADTQYF
TRBD1	TRBV6-1	.	TRBJ2-1	TGTGCCAGCTGGGGGGACAGGGGCAATGAGCAGTTCTTC	CASWGDRGNEQFF
.	TRBV12-3/TRBV12-4	few	TRBJ1-2	TGTGCCTGCAGGACAGCCACTAACTATGGCTACACCTTC	CACRTATNYGYTF
.	TRBV7-7	.	TRBJ2-5	TGTGCTAGCAGCAACATAATACAGGGTCAAGAGACCCAGTACTTC	CASSNIIQGQETQYF
.	TRBV12-3/TRBV12-4	few	TRBJ2-7	TGTGCCAGCAGTTCCGGGACCTACGAGCAGTACTTC	CASSSGTYEQYF
TRBD2	TRBV6-2/TRBV6-3	few	TRBJ2-5	TGTGCCAGCAGTTCCCGCGGACTAGGCTTAAAGACCCAGTACTTC	CASSSRGLGLKTQYF
.	TRBV12-3/TRBV12-4	few	TRBJ1-4	TGTGCCAGCAGTTATCGGGGGGAGGCTAATGAAAAACTGTTTTTT	CASSYRGEANEKLFF
TRBD2	TRBV6-5	few	TRBJ2-1	TGTGCCAGCAGTTACTCGCGGGGGGGTTACAATGAGCAGTTCTTC	CASSYSRGGYNEQFF
TRBD2	TRBV10-3	many	TRBJ2-7	TGTGCCATCAGTGAGAGGGAGGGCCCCTACGAGCAGTACTTC	CAISEREGPYEQYF
TRBD2	TRBV11-2	.	TRBJ2-2	TGTGCCAGCAGCTCCCGATCTAGCGGGGGGGCCTCCACCGGGGAGCTGTTTTTT	CASSSRSSGGASTGELFF
.	TRBV25-1	.	TRBJ2-1	TGTGCCAGCAGTGAGTCCAAATCTCGAGAGCAGTTCTTC	CASSESKSREQFF
TRBD2	TRBV7-9	.	TRBJ2-1	TGTGCCAGCAGCACCTACGCGGGGCTAGCGGGAACGAATGAGCAGTTCTTC	CASSTYAGLAGTNEQFF
TRBD1	TRBV20-1	few	TRBJ2-3	TGCAGTGCTAGAGGGACAGGCAGACACACAGATACGCAGTATTTT	CSARGTGRHTDTQYF
.	TRBV6-1	few	TRBJ2-1	TGTGCCAGCTCCGGTCGTCGGGGTTGGAATGAGCAGTTCTTC	CASSGRRGWNEQFF
.	TRBV6-1	few	TRBJ2-7	TGTGCCAGCAGGACGGGGCAGGGACTCTCCTACGAGCAGTACTTC	CASRTGQGLSYEQYF